Listed here are 17 T cell receptor beta chains from one sample, sequenced in a study of T cell responses to AZD1222 COVID-19 vaccine. Assay used: immunoSEQ multiplex PCR; TCRdb lists only in-frame clones, some missing. Here the sample spans approximately 200,000 clones, more than 75% being singletons. Sequences were derived from peripheral blood, sampled on day 0 of MenACWY control vaccination. The receptor set was obtained from an adult in good health.

The chain combines TRBV29-1 with TRBJ2-7; 9 positions match TRBD1. After removal of 2 bases from V and 3 bases from J, the junction contained 2 bases not matched to a gene. The CDR3 runs 13 residues. Germline V gives CDR1 SQVTM, CDR2 ANQGSEA. The CDR3 bases are TGCAGCGTTGAACCGGGACAGGGCTACGAGCAGTACTTC. It codes for CSVEPGQGYEQYF.

The V call is TRBV2, the J call TRBJ2-3, with a weak D call TRBD2 (7 bases). This CDR3 has 15 amino acids. Germline V gene data show CDR1 as SNHLY and CDR2 as FYNNEI. V was clipped by 3 bases and J by 1 base, with 11 bases between them. CDR3 amino acids: CASSEGAGGTDTQYF. DNA of the CDR3: TGTGCCAGCAGTGAGGGGGCGGGGGGCACAGATACGCAGTATTTT.

Remarks on this clone: This sample also contains other DNA sequences that code for the same CDR3. This sequence joins TRBV5-1 and TRBJ2-7; perhaps TRBD1 as D (6 bases). Deletions cut 0 bases from V and 4 bases from J, with 14 bases between. The CDR3 is made up of 15 amino acids. Per the germline V gene, CDR1 is SGHRS and CDR2 is YFSETQ. The CDR3 sequence is CASSLVGGGSYEQYF. Written as DNA, the CDR3 is TGCGCCAGCAGCTTGGTTGGGGGCGGCTCTTACGAGCAGTACTTC.

The J gene is TRBJ1-2, the V gene TRBV6-5, with a possible D match to TRBD1 (5 bases). V was trimmed by 4 bases and J by 13 bases, leaving 19 bases between them. Germline CDR1 MNHEY, CDR2 SVGAGI. This CDR3 is 13 amino acids long. CDR3 loop: CASSSTGFLGGTF. CDR3 sequence (DNA): TGTGCCAGCAGTTCTACAGGTTTCCTCGGGGGCACCTTC.

The chain couples TRBV27 to TRBJ2-7; tentatively, D is TRBD1 (5 bases). The CDR3 spans 15 residues. Trimming pared 0 bases from V and 1 base from J, leaving 10 bases between. The germline V gene has CDR1 MNHEY and CDR2 SMNVEV (reference sequence). The CDR3 here is CASSLSPQGSYEQYF. In DNA, the CDR3 is TGTGCCAGCAGTTTATCGCCCCAGGGTTCCTACGAGCAGTACTTC.

V is TRBV2 and J is TRBJ1-6; D is uncertain. Per germline, CDR1 SNHLY and CDR2 FYNNEI. The CDR3 length is 14 residues. V was cut by 2 bases and J by 9 bases, with 11 bases left in between. The DNA for the CDR3 is TGTGCCAGCAGTGAAACCGGCAGCAGTTCACCCCTCCACTTT. Translating it yields CASSETGSSSPLHF. Full variable domain (missing parts from reference TRBV2 and TRBJ1-6): EPEVTQTPSHQVTQMGQEVILRCVPISNHLYFYWYRQILGQKVEFLVSFYNNEISEKSEIFDDQFSVERPDGSNFTLKIRSTKLEDSAMYFCASSETGSSSPLHFGNGTRLTVT.

V is TRBV9 and J is TRBJ2-1; 10 bases agree with TRBD2. The ends lost 4 bases at V and 7 bases at J; junction bases unmatched: 8. CDR1 SGDLS and CDR2 YYNGEE come from the germline V gene. The CDR3 covers 15 residues. CDR3 coding DNA: TGTGCCAGCAGCCTAAGCGGGGGGGCTGGGAATGAGCAGTTCTTC. Its translation: CASSLSGGAGNEQFF.

This clone was counted a few times. This same CDR3 is encoded by further DNA sequences in the sample. The chain is built from TRBV9 and TRBJ2-7; no clear D gene. CDR3 length: 13 amino acids. The germline CDR1 and CDR2 sequences are SGDLS and YYNGEE. The V end was cut by 0 bases, the J end by 1 base, with 5 bases between. The CDR3 region is CASSVGLSYEQYF. CDR3 nucleotides: TGTGCCAGCAGCGTAGGCCTTTCCTACGAGCAGTACTTC.

This chain joins TRBV5-8 and TRBJ2-3; weak D call: TRBD2 (6 bases). Germline assignment: CDR1 SGHTS and CDR2 YDEGEE. Trimming removed 0 bases at V and 4 bases at J, with 21 bases between. The CDR3 is 18 residues long. CDR3 coding DNA: TGTGCCAGCAGCTTGGCCCTCCGGGGACTTACAGATCCAGATACGCAGTATTTT. It codes for CASSLALRGLTDPDTQYF. The whole variable domain, filled in from reference TRBV5-8 and TRBJ2-3, reads EAGVTQSPTHLIKTRGQQATLRCSPISGHTSVYWYQQALGLGLQFLLWYDEGEERNRGNFPPRFSGRQFPNYSSELNVNALELEDSALYLCASSLALRGLTDPDTQYFGPGTRLTVL.

The chain links TRBV9 to TRBJ1-3; D may be TRBD1 (5 bases). Trimming pared 4 bases from V and 0 bases from J, leaving 14 bases between. Germline CDR1 reads SGDLS; CDR2 reads YYNGEE. This CDR3 region has 16 residues. The CDR3 DNA reads as TGTGCCAGCAGCACTCGAGGGACTTCCTCTGGAAACACCATATATTTT. Its protein is CASSTRGTSSGNTIYF.

J is TRBJ2-1 and V is TRBV7-9, with D unresolved. This CDR3 comprises 15 residues. The V gene's germline CDR1 is SEHNR and CDR2 FQNEAQ (reference sequence). V was clipped by 1 base and J by 12 bases, with 19 bases between them. The CDR3 here is CASSLGRVAAGRQFF. The CDR3 DNA sequence: TGTGCCAGCAGCTTAGGACGTGTAGCCGCCGGCAGGCAGTTCTTC.

The J gene is TRBJ2-7, the V gene TRBV6-1; possibly TRBD1 for D (6 bases). Germline lookup yields CDR1 MNHNS and CDR2 SASEGT. The germline V and J ends were trimmed by 3 bases and 2 bases, with 11 bases remaining between them. CDR3 length: 14 residues. The CDR3 nucleotides read TGTGCCAGCAGTGATGTGACAGGAGCCTACGAGCAGTACTTC. Translating gives CASSDVTGAYEQYF.

The chain is built from TRBV24-1 and TRBJ2-6; 9 nucleotides align to TRBD1. After removal of 4 bases from V and 1 base from J, the junction contained 10 bases not matched to a gene. The germline gives CDR1 KGHDR, CDR2 SFDVKD. The CDR3 spans 19 residues. The CDR3 DNA is TGTGCCACCAGTGACCCGTCCGAGGACAGGGGTTCTGGGGCCAACGTCCTGACTTTC. It yields the protein CATSDPSEDRGSGANVLTF.

This clone was detected only once. The chain carries TRBV20-1 and TRBJ2-5; D remains ambiguous. Per germline, CDR1 DFQATT and CDR2 SNEGSKA (reference sequence). CDR3 length: 11 amino acids. V shed 5 bases and J shed 4 bases, with 8 bases lying between them. CDR3: CSAPVLETQYF. CDR3 in DNA: TGCAGTGCTCCGGTTCTAGAGACCCAGTACTTC.

The gene calls are TRBV6-2 or TRBV6-3 and TRBJ1-1, with 8 bases identical to TRBD1. V lost 7 bases and J lost 3; bases outside the gene matches: 7. Germline V gene lookup returns CDR1 MNHEY and CDR2 SVGEGT. CDR3 length equals 14 residues. The CDR3: CASTPDRADTEAFF. DNA for the CDR3: TGTGCCAGCACCCCGGACAGGGCGGACACTGAAGCTTTCTTT.

V usage is TRBV3-1 (or the pseudogene TRBV3-2) and J usage is TRBJ2-7, with 12 bases identical to TRBD2. The V segment lost 4 bases and the J segment 5 bases; nucleotides outside the gene matches: 12. This CDR3 is 17 amino acids long. Germline V gene data show CDR1 as LGHDT and CDR2 as YNNKEL (reference sequence). Written as DNA, the CDR3 is TGTGCCAGCAGCCCAAGACGTTGGACTAGCGGGACCCACGAGCAGTACTTC. It yields the protein CASSPRRWTSGTHEQYF.

The chain links TRBV5-6 to TRBJ2-1, with TRBD2 matching over 8 bases. V shed 0 bases, J shed 7 bases, and the junction held 6 bases outside the gene matches. Germline CDR1 is SGHDT and CDR2 is YYEEEE. This CDR3 is built from 15 residues. CDR3 nucleotides: TGTGCCAGCAGCTTGGCCGGGGGGGCCGGGAATGAGCAGTTCTTC. As protein: CASSLAGGAGNEQFF.